This T cell receptor beta chain was identified in a study of T cell repertoires in breast cancer. Overall study findings and caveats: Different nucleotide sequences encoded the shared TCRs, suggesting antigen-driven expansion.

This CDR3 has 14 residues. Germline lookup yields CDR1 SGHVS and CDR2 FNYEAQ. Trimming cost V 2 bases and J 12 bases; bases outside gene matches: 8. Regarding this clonotype: The antigen is unknown.

Paired alpha-beta TCRs of CD8+ T cells were analyzed by expanded emulsion RT-PCR. During the second nested PCR, blocking oligonucleotides suppressed genes that were not paired. TCRdb re-called the emulsion pairing reads with MiXCR, one entry per CDR3 protein. The profile shows around 43,000 distinct CDR3 sequences, 45% of them singletons. The sequence was obtained from a pool of human donors with breast cancer or a healthy control (not recorded which). The sample consisted of CD8+ T cells. The chain carries TRBV7-6 and TRBJ2-1; TRBD2 matches 9 bases. This CDR3 is CASSLRDSGSRQFF. CDR3 sequence (DNA): TGTGCCAGCAGCTTACGTGATAGCGGGAGCAGGCAGTTCTTC.